Below, 30 T cell receptor beta chains from the same sample are listed, as sequenced in a study of blood T cell repertoires in COVID-19 (dated by TCRdb to about 2020). Libraries came from the immunoSEQ multiplex PCR assay. The table was pulled from immuneACCESS by TCRdb, which kept in-frame rearrangements only. Such tables lose some clones; where checked, under half of the loss comes from unresolved V genes, and the rest has no known cause. In this sample the table shows fewer than 120,000 clones, 82% of which occur a single time. Together, the top ten hold more than 15% of the sample. Material: peripheral blood. These receptors all stem from a woman aged 55 to 70 with acute or convalescent COVID-19.

The chain joins TRBV2 to TRBJ2-7; 7 bases match TRBD1. This CDR3 comprises 13 residues. From germline, CDR1 is SNHLY and CDR2 FYNNEI. V was pared by 6 bases and J by 5 bases, with 7 bases of the junction left unmatched. Here the CDR3 reads CASRVTGPDEQYF. The CDR3 region has the DNA TGTGCCAGCAGGGTGACAGGGCCGGACGAGCAGTACTTC. Full variable domain (rest looked up from reference TRBV2 and TRBJ2-7): EPEVTQTPSHQVTQMGQEVILRCVPISNHLYFYWYRQILGQKVEFLVSFYNNEISEKSEIFDDQFSVERPDGSNFTLKIRSTKLEDSAMYFCASRVTGPDEQYFGPGTRLTVT.

The chain uses TRBV7-3 and TRBJ2-2; no clear D gene. This CDR3 comprises 13 residues. Trimming took 5 bases from V and 0 from J, leaving 4 bases between them. Germline assignment: CDR1 SGHTA and CDR2 FQGTGA. CDR3 nucleotide sequence: TGTGCCAGCAGCCAGGCGAACACCGGGGAGCTGTTTTTT. This gives the protein CASSQANTGELFF.

The chain is built from TRBV7-9 and TRBJ1-2; 7 bases match TRBD1. Unmatched junction bases numbered 4, after V lost 5 bases and J lost 4 bases. The CDR3 is 13 amino acids. From germline, CDR1 is SEHNR and CDR2 FQNEAQ (reference sequence). The CDR3 DNA is TGTGCCAGCAGCACGGACAGGTTCTATGGCTACACCTTC. Residues: CASSTDRFYGYTF.

This clone was detected only once. V and J are TRBV6-5 and TRBJ1-2; tentatively, D is TRBD1 (5 bases). Trimming pared 2 bases from V and 8 bases from J, leaving 12 bases between. The CDR3 consists of 13 residues. In germline, CDR1 is MNHEY, CDR2 SVGAGI. In DNA, the CDR3 is TGTGCCAGCAGTTACGCCAGGGTTGGAGGCTACACCTTC. It translates to CASSYARVGGYTF.

This clone has a single count. The CDR3 DNA sequence: TGCGCCAGCAGCCAACGAAGCGGGGGGGAAAAACTGTTTTTT. Translated: CASSQRSGGEKLFF. This chain joins TRBV4-3 and TRBJ1-4; tentative D call: TRBD1 (5 bases). This CDR3 is built from 14 residues. Trimming shortened V by 2 bases and J by 8 bases, and 12 bases separated the two germline ends. Per the germline V gene, CDR1 is LGHNA and CDR2 is YSLEER.

The chain carries TRBV19 and TRBJ2-3; possible D gene TRBD2, 6 bases. The CDR3 spans 15 residues. V lost 4 bases to trimming and J lost 1 base, with 12 bases between them. Per the germline V gene, CDR1 is LNHDA and CDR2 is SQIVND (reference sequence). The CDR3 region has the DNA TGTGCCAGTAGTAAGAGGGCTAGCGGCACAGATACGCAGTATTTT. Its translation is CASSKRASGTDTQYF.

The CDR3 DNA is TGTGCCAGCAGCGGACAGGGCCCCTACGAGCAGTACTTC. It is translated as CASSGQGPYEQYF. This chain joins TRBV2 and TRBJ2-7; TRBD1 agrees at 8 bases. Germline V gene lookup returns CDR1 SNHLY and CDR2 FYNNEI. V shed 6 bases, J shed 2 bases, and the junction held 3 bases outside the gene matches. CDR3 length equals 13 residues. The variable domain in full, with the rest retrieved from reference TRBV2 and TRBJ2-7, is EPEVTQTPSHQVTQMGQEVILRCVPISNHLYFYWYRQILGQKVEFLVSFYNNEISEKSEIFDDQFSVERPDGSNFTLKIRSTKLEDSAMYFCASSGQGPYEQYFGPGTRLTVT.

The gene calls are TRBV24-1 and TRBJ2-3; TRBD2 matches at 8 bases. The CDR3 totals 14 residues. Per germline, CDR1 KGHDR and CDR2 SFDVKD. V was clipped by 8 bases and J by 1 base; unmatched bases: 4. The CDR3 DNA sequence: TGTGCCACCAAAACCGGGGGGGGCACAGATACGCAGTATTTT. This translates into CATKTGGGTDTQYF.

This clone was seen a few times. The V and J genes are TRBV11-2 and TRBJ1-1; unclear D gene. CDR1 SGHAT and CDR2 FQNNGV come from the germline V gene. The V and J ends lost 4 bases and 3 bases respectively, with 12 bases between them. The CDR3 is 14 residues long. The DNA of the CDR3 is TGTGCCAGCAGCTCGGCGGCGGGCGACACTGAAGCTTTCTTT. It yields the protein CASSSAAGDTEAFF. Supplemented by reference TRBV11-2 and TRBJ1-1, the full variable domain reads EAGVAQSPRYKIIEKRQSVAFWCNPISGHATLYWYQQILGQGPKLLIQFQNNGVVDDSQLPKDRFSAERLKGVDSTLKIQPAKLEDSAVYLCASSSAAGDTEAFFGQGTRLTVV.

The chain recombines TRBV6-6 with TRBJ1-3; D may be TRBD1 (5 bases). The germline gives CDR1 MNHNY, CDR2 SVGAGI (reference sequence). Trimming cost V 4 bases and J 9 bases, with 19 bases left between them. The CDR3 totals 15 residues. Written as DNA, the CDR3 is TGTGCCAGCAGTTCACCCAGGGCCGTGGGGGGCACCATATATTTT. It is translated as CASSSPRAVGGTIYF.

V usage is TRBV10-3 and J usage is TRBJ2-1, with 10 bases identical to TRBD1. Losses at the gene ends were 3 bases for V and 1 base for J; bases not matched to a gene: 3. Germline CDR1 reads ENHRY; CDR2 reads SYGVKD. This CDR3 has 16 amino acids. CDR3 residues: CAISDGTGASYNEQFF. CDR3 nucleotides: TGTGCCATCAGTGATGGGACAGGGGCATCCTACAATGAGCAGTTCTTC.

The chain uses TRBV6-5 and TRBJ2-7; D gene unclear. The CDR3 consists of 15 residues. Germline-derived CDR1 and CDR2 are MNHEY and SVGAGI. V lost 0 bases, J lost 3 bases, and 12 bases lay in between. As DNA, the CDR3 is TGTGCCAGCAGTTACTCCCCCCACAGTATCTACGAGCAGTACTTC. Translating gives CASSYSPHSIYEQYF.

J is TRBJ2-1 and V is TRBV7-9; 8 bases line up with TRBD2. Germline values: CDR1 SEHNR, CDR2 FQNEAQ (reference sequence). Trimming took 3 bases from V and 7 from J; bases not matched to a gene: 8. This CDR3 region has 15 residues. CDR3 DNA sequence: TGTGCCAGCAGCTTCACGGGGGGGCCTAGGAATGAGCAGTTCTTC. Translating gives CASSFTGGPRNEQFF.

The rearrangement links TRBV19 to TRBJ1-5; 7 positions match TRBD1. The CDR3 loop spans 16 amino acids. V was clipped by 5 bases and J by 2 bases; unmatched bases: 9. Germline CDR1 and CDR2: LNHDA and SQIVND (reference sequence). CDR3 protein: CASSLTGRRGNQPQHF. CDR3 DNA: TGTGCCAGTAGTTTGACAGGGCGGAGGGGCAATCAGCCCCAGCATTTT.

V usage is TRBV30 and J usage is TRBJ1-3; D is unclear. The CDR3 consists of 14 residues. Germline CDR1 is GTSNPN and CDR2 is SVGIG (reference sequence). Trimming shortened V by 0 bases and J by 2 bases, and 8 bases separated the two germline ends. CDR3 sequence reads: CAWSVAGTGNTIYF. CDR3 bases: TGTGCCTGGAGTGTAGCGGGGACTGGAAACACCATATATTTT.

The chain recombines TRBV6-2 or TRBV6-3 with TRBJ2-4, with D perhaps TRBD1 (5 bases). This CDR3 spans 13 amino acids. V was shortened by 0 bases and J by 7 bases, with 7 bases between the two germline ends. Germline-derived CDR1 and CDR2 are MNHEY and SVGEGT. This CDR3 reads CASSYSAGNIQYF. Here the CDR3 DNA reads TGTGCCAGCAGTTACTCTGCAGGGAACATTCAGTACTTC.

J is TRBJ1-1 and V is TRBV7-9; TRBD1 matches 7 bases. In germline, CDR1 is SEHNR, CDR2 FQNEAQ (reference sequence). Losses at the gene ends were 4 bases for V and 0 bases for J; bases not matched to a gene: 2. CDR3 length equals 14 residues. CDR3 sequence (DNA): TGTGCCAGCAGCTCGGGACAGCTGAACACTGAAGCTTTCTTT. This translates into CASSSGQLNTEAFF.

This clone was detected only once. J is TRBJ2-3 and V is TRBV6-2 or TRBV6-3; D may be TRBD2 (5 bases). The CDR3 covers 15 residues. Between the trimmed V and J ends, which lost 6 bases and 0 bases, there was a span of 13 bases. The germline gives CDR1 MNHEY, CDR2 SVGEGT. For the CDR3, the DNA is TGTGCCAGCAGCCGAGGACTGGAGAGCACAGATACGCAGTATTTT. The encoded protein is CASSRGLESTDTQYF.

This clone came up once. The chain carries TRBV4-2 and TRBJ1-2; 8 bases line up with TRBD1. Per the germline V gene, CDR1 is LGHNA and CDR2 is YNFKEQ. The CDR3 covers 14 residues. J was trimmed by 6 bases and V by 4 bases; bases with no gene match: 7. CDR3 region: CASSPNDRGNGYTF. CDR3 coding DNA: TGTGCCAGCAGCCCGAATGACAGGGGCAATGGCTACACCTTC.

The chain couples TRBV9 to TRBJ1-1; D possibly corresponds to TRBD1 (6 bases). This CDR3 has 15 residues. CDR1 is SGDLS and CDR2 is YYNGEE in the germline V gene. The V gene lost 4 bases and the J gene lost 6 bases, with 19 bases spanning the gap. The CDR3 DNA reads TGTGCCAGCAGCTTCTCAGGGGATTATAACGCTGAAGCTTTCTTT. Its translation is CASSFSGDYNAEAFF.

The gene calls are TRBV6-1 and TRBJ1-4; D is unresolved. V was pared by 3 bases and J by 7 bases, with 15 bases between. Germline values: CDR1 MNHNS, CDR2 SASEGT. The CDR3 runs to 15 residues. The CDR3 sequence: CASSDPSGSGEKLFF. CDR3 DNA: TGTGCCAGCAGTGATCCATCCGGATCGGGTGAAAAACTGTTTTTT.

The rearrangement uses TRBV25-1 and TRBJ1-1; D call uncertain. The germline gives CDR1 MGHDK, CDR2 SYGVNS. V was shortened by 6 bases and J by 1 base, with 18 bases between the two germline ends. CDR3 length: 16 residues. CDR3 region: CASSHIGGQANTEAFF. The CDR3 DNA reads as TGTGCCAGCAGCCACATTGGAGGGCAGGCGAACACTGAAGCTTTCTTT.

This chain connects TRBV18 to TRBJ2-7; 9 bases map to TRBD1. The V and J ends lost 0 bases and 9 bases, in that order; junction bases with no gene match: 3. The germline V gene has CDR1 KGHSH and CDR2 LQKENI. This CDR3 has 13 amino acids. CDR3: CASSPPTDRGQYF. CDR3 sequence (DNA): TGTGCCAGCTCACCACCGACGGACAGGGGGCAGTACTTC.

The table lists this clone with a count of one. CDR3 coding DNA: TGCGCCAGCAGCTTGTACGGGAATTCAAATGAAAAACTGTTTTTT. As protein: CASSLYGNSNEKLFF. The chain couples TRBV5-1 to TRBJ1-4, with D unresolved. The CDR3 contains 15 residues. Germline-derived CDR1 and CDR2 are SGHRS and YFSETQ. Trimming removed 1 base from V and 5 bases from J, with 12 bases in between. The full variable domain, rest sourced from reference TRBV5-1 and TRBJ1-4, is KAGVTQTPRYLIKTRGQQVTLSCSPISGHRSVSWYQQTPGQGLQFLFEYFSETQRNKGNFPGRFSGRQFSNSRSEMNVSTLELGDSALYLCASSLYGNSNEKLFFGSGTQLSVL.

The chain carries TRBV12-3 or TRBV12-4 and TRBJ1-5; D gene uncertain. This CDR3 comprises 13 residues. V was pared by 3 bases and J by 6 bases, with 9 bases between. Here the CDR3 DNA reads TGTGCCAGCAGTTTCGCAGAGGCTCAGCCCCAGCATTTT. Its protein is CASSFAEAQPQHF.

The CDR3 DNA reads as TGTGCCAGCAGTGAGGAGGGTATCGGACCCCAGCATTTT. It is translated as CASSEEGIGPQHF. The chain is built from TRBV2 and TRBJ1-5; D unclear. The CDR3 runs to 13 residues. Germline V gene sequence: CDR1 SNHLY, CDR2 FYNNEI. V lost 3 bases, J lost 10 bases, and 13 bases lay in between.

The chain joins TRBV9 to TRBJ1-2; a possible D gene is TRBD1 (6 bases). This CDR3 is built from 15 residues. Trimming took off 1 base at V and 6 bases at J, with 16 bases between the two ends. CDR1 is SGDLS and CDR2 is YYNGEE in the germline V gene. CDR3 DNA: TGTGCCAGCAGCGTAAGGGGCAGGGGAAGTGATGGCTACACCTTC. It codes for CASSVRGRGSDGYTF.

The V and J genes are TRBV7-2 and TRBJ2-3; 9 bases are shared with TRBD2. CDR1 and CDR2 from the germline V gene are SGHTA and FQGNSA. This CDR3 is 14 amino acids long. With V trimmed by 7 bases and J by 6 bases, 8 bases remained unmatched. The CDR3 DNA reads as TGTGCCAGCACCCCGGGACTAGCAACGGATACGCAGTATTTT. It encodes CASTPGLATDTQYF.

This chain joins TRBV7-8 and TRBJ2-3; 10 bases are a match to TRBD1. Germline V gene data show CDR1 as SGHVS and CDR2 as FQNEAQ. J was trimmed by 1 base and V by 4 bases; bases with no gene match: 2. CDR3 length: 15 residues. The CDR3 DNA reads as TGTGCCAGCAGCTCGACAGGGGGCGGCACAGATACGCAGTATTTT. Its protein product is CASSSTGGGTDTQYF.

V and J are TRBV5-1 and TRBJ1-4, with D tentatively TRBD1 (6 bases). Trimming took 1 base from V and 2 from J, leaving 12 bases between them. The CDR3 loop spans 16 amino acids. Germline V lookup: CDR1 SGHRS, CDR2 YFSETQ. CDR3 sequence: CASSLSGGATNEKLFF. In nucleotides, the CDR3 is TGCGCCAGCAGCTTGTCTGGGGGCGCGACTAATGAAAAACTGTTTTTT.